This paragraph reports one T cell receptor (beta chain). Its antigen is unknown. The method was immunoSEQ multiplex PCR; TCRdb's version includes in-frame clones alone and lacks a portion of them. There are about 1,000 clones in the sample; more than 85% occur only once, and around 4.2% lies in the top ten. Steroid-refractory graft-versus-host disease after allogeneic hematopoietic cell transplant qualified adults for prospective research-autopsy enrollment. The sample is drawn from a study of tissue T cells after allogeneic stem cell transplantation. Study context: Samples with visible lymphocytes on H&E were prioritized for sequencing.

Whole-study results and caveats: Which tissue TCRs were alloreactive or antigen-specific was not determined. Some clones might be persisting host cells. Anatomically similar tissues had similar TCR repertoires within each patient.

Sequencing used spleen tissue, obtained at autopsy. This TCR derives from a male patient at least 60 years old with steroid-refractory graft-versus-host disease after an allogeneic stem cell transplant. Some T cells may arise from the graft donor.

The CDR3, as DNA: TGTGCCCGGACAGGGCTCTTGGCAGATACGCAGTATTTT. Translated: CARTGLLADTQYF. The genes are TRBV30 and TRBJ2-3; 8 positions agree with TRBD1. Germline assignment: CDR1 GTSNPN and CDR2 SVGIG (reference sequence). The V segment lost 8 bases and the J segment 4 bases; nucleotides outside the gene matches: 8. The CDR3 is 13 residues long.